This T cell receptor (beta chain) was profiled in a study of tumor and adjacent non-tumor tissue in lung cancer (dated by TCRdb to the late 2010s). Background for the entire study: Of the cohort, eleven to twelve patients had adenocarcinoma, 2 had squamous cell carcinoma and 1 had small cell lung cancer. The approximately 15 enrolled patients, of whom some ten were men and 5 were women, were aged about 30 to 85 years and were diagnosed with TNM stage I to III disease. A total of 95 million to 150 million productive TCRbeta reads were generated by sequencing, corresponding to an average of roughly 4.1 million reads per sample. The study compared bulk TCRbeta repertoires between lung tumor tissue and matched distant non-tumor lung tissue from 15 lung cancer patients. TCRbeta CDR3 sequencing was performed on under 35 paired specimens, with one tumor sample and one normal lung sample collected per patient. Overall results and qualifications from the work: With only about 14 patients in the cohort, the authors noted that larger samples and more detailed clinical data are needed. Neither the sequencing platform nor unique molecular identifiers are mentioned in the methods. Significantly higher TCR diversity (inverse Simpson) was observed in tumor tissue than in normal lung tissue (approximately 430 vs 150, P = 0.0075, Mann-Whitney U test). TCR diversity was significantly higher in younger patients, and higher tumor TCR diversity was associated with shorter overall and disease-free survival. The top 100 clones made up a significantly larger cumulative share of the repertoire in normal lung than in tumor tissue. Because peripheral blood was not sequenced, blood TCRbeta repertoires in the lung cancer patients of the study were not examined.

RNA was isolated from bulk, unsorted tissue, and RNA quality was assessed with a NanoDrop ND-1000 and an Agilent 2100. The donors were newly diagnosed lung cancer patients admitted for thoracic surgery in China from August to November 2014 who had not received prior chemotherapy. The study excluded patients who had received radiotherapy or chemotherapy before or who had another cancer at the same time. Surgical tissue pieces of about 1-2.3 cm3 were preserved in RNAlater solution and were kept at -80 degrees C until use. CDR1 and CDR2, looked up from the germline V gene, are SQVTM and ANQGSEA. The CDR3 contains 16 residues when both ends are counted. Only the CDR3 portion is preserved as DNA: 48 bases, with reading frame beginning at the first base. To prepare the library, multiplex PCR was applied. TCRdb lists the instrument as Illumina HiSeq 2500. Following protocols modified from ARM-PCR, the researchers constructed TCRbeta libraries through three rounds of nested PCR with primers (Table S4). Before sequencing, PCR products of 200-500 bp were excised from the gel and purified with the QIAquick gel extraction kit. The original pipeline was this. Reads were cleaned with Trimmomatic, merged with FLASH into complete CDR3 sequences, and assigned to V(D)J germline segments with MiTCR. Clonal diversity was computed as the inverse Simpson's index with VDJtools. Productive reads were defined as in-frame sequences without a premature stop codon. TCRdb reran the public reads through fastp at Q25 and MiXCR, keeping productive beta chains. Each record represents a unique CDR3 protein, reported with the most common genes and DNA among its rows. TCRdb, rather than the study authors, made the V and J calls. The sample yields about 70,000 distinct CDR3 sequences; around three quarters were counted once. The leading ten clones occupy roughly 27% of the sample.

As to this clonotype: The specificity of this receptor is unknown. In this CDR3 the conserved last residue, phenylalanine or tryptophan, is missing, so a read error is likely.

The chain uses TRBV29-1 and TRBJ2-5, with no confident D gene call. This receptor was obtained from a man in his fifties or sixties with non-small cell lung cancer. Input material: lung tumor tissue. The CDR3 reads CSVRFTLVERQETQYS. The sequence in DNA is TGCAGCGTTCGTTTTACCCTGGTAGAGCGACAAGAGACTCAGTACTCC.